These T cell receptor beta chains were read from a single sample in a study of shared clonotypes between healthy human individuals. Assay: immunoSEQ multiplex PCR; the TCRdb copy retains only in-frame clones and omits some. The repertoire holds a few million clones, with 85% to 95% as singletons. The sample taken for sequencing was naive CD4+ T cells sorted from blood. The receptors originated from a man aged 18 to 35 in good health. The CDR3 runs from the conserved cysteine through the conserved F or W. D genes are given only for firm matches. Some rows have no size entry. The others give once, few or many, or a class for an expanded clone.

clone size	J gene	D gene	V gene	CDR3 protein	CDR3 DNA
NA	TRBJ1-2	NA	TRBV4-3	CASSQDRAAHYGYTF	TGCGCCAGCAGCCAAGACAGGGCGGCCCACTATGGCTACACCTTC
NA	TRBJ2-1	NA	TRBV13	CASSSQGSWRGGEQFF	TGTGCCAGCAGCTCACAGGGTTCTTGGCGGGGTGGTGAGCAGTTCTTC
once	TRBJ2-2	TRBD1	TRBV11-2	CASSLTGGSTGELFF	TGTGCCAGCAGCTTGACAGGGGGTAGCACCGGGGAGCTGTTTTTT
NA	TRBJ2-7	TRBD1	TRBV6-6	CASSYSQGGYEQYF	TGTGCCAGCAGTTACTCACAGGGGGGCTACGAGCAGTACTTC
NA	TRBJ1-1	TRBD1	TRBV2	CASSGDREAFF	TGTGCCAGCAGTGGGGACAGGGAAGCTTTCTTT
NA	TRBJ2-7	NA	TRBV21-1	CASTVREGTDEQYF	TGTGCCAGCACCGTACGAGAGGGGACCGACGAGCAGTACTTC
NA	TRBJ2-3	TRBD2	TRBV10-3	CAIGGTSGGIDTQYF	TGTGCCATCGGAGGGACTAGCGGGGGGATAGATACGCAGTATTTT
NA	TRBJ2-7	TRBD2	TRBV9	CASSVGSLAGTYEQYF	TGTGCCAGCAGCGTAGGATCACTAGCGGGAACCTACGAGCAGTACTTC
NA	TRBJ1-3	NA	TRBV27	CASSPTKLSGNTIYF	TGTGCCAGCAGTCCCACAAAGCTATCTGGAAACACCATATATTTT
NA	TRBJ2-2	NA	TRBV27	CASSLLRNTGELFF	TGTGCCAGCAGTTTATTAAGGAACACCGGGGAGCTGTTTTTT
NA	TRBJ1-3	TRBD1	TRBV7-9	CASSRAQGVGNTIYF	TGTGCCAGCAGCCGAGCACAGGGGGTTGGAAACACCATATATTTT
NA	TRBJ1-5	NA	TRBV2	CASSEEGRGHQPQHF	TGTGCCAGCAGTGAAGAGGGCAGGGGCCATCAGCCCCAGCATTTT